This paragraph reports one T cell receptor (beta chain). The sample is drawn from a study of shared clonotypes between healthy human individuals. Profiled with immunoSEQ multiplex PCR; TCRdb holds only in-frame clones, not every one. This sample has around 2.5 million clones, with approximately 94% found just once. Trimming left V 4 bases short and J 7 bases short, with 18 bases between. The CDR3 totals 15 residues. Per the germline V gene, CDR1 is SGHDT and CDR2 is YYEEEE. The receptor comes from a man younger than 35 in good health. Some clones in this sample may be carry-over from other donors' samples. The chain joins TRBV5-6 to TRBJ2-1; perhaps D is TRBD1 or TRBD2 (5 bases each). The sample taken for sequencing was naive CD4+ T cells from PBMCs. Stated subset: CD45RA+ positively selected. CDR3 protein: CASSRGFPSWNEQFF. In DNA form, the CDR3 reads TGTGCCAGCAGCCGGGGCTTCCCCTCGTGGAATGAGCAGTTCTTC.